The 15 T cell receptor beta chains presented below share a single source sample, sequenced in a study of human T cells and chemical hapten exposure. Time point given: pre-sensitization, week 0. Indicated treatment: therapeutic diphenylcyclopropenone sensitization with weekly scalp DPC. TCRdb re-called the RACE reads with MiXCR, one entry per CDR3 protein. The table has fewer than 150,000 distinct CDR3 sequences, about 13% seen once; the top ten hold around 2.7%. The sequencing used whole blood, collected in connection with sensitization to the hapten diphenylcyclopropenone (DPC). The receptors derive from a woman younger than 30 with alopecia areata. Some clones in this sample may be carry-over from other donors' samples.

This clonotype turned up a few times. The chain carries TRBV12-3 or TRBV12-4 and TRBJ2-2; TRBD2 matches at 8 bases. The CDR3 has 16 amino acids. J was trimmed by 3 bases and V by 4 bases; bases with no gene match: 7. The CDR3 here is CASSSRGGRDTGELFF. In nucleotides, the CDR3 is TGTGCCAGCAGTTCCCGGGGGGGCCGGGACACCGGGGAGCTGTTTTTT.

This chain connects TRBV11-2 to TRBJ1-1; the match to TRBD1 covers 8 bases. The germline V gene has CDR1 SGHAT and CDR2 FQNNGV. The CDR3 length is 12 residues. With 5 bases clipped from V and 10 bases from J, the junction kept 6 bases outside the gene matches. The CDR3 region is CASSHPTGAAFF. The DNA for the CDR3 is TGTGCCAGCAGCCATCCGACAGGGGCAGCTTTCTTT.

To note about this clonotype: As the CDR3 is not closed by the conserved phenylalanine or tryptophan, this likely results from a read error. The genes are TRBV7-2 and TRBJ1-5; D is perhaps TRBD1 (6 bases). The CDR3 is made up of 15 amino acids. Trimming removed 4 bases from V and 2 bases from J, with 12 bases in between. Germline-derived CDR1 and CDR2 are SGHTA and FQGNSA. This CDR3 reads CASSSGEWGNQPQHL. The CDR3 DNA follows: TGTGCCAGCAGCTCAGGGGAGTGGGGCAATCAGCCCCAGCATTTG.

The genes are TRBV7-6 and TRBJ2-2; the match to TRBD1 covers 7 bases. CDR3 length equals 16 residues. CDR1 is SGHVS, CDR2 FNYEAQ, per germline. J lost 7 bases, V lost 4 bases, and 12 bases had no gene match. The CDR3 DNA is TGTGCCAGCAGCTCCAATTTAGGGGGCGCCGGCGGGGAGCTGTTTTTT. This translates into CASSSNLGGAGGELFF.

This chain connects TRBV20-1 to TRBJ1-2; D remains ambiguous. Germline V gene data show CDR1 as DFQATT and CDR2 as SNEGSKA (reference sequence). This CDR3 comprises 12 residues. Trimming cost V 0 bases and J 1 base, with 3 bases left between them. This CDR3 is CSAREDNYGYTF. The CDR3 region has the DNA TGCAGTGCTAGAGAAGATAACTATGGCTACACCTTC.

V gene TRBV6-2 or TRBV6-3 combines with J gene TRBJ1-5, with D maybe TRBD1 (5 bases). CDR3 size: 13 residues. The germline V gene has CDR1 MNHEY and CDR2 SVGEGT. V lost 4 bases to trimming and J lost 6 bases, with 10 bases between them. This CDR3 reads CASSWGYGQPQHF. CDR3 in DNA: TGTGCCAGCAGTTGGGGGTATGGTCAGCCCCAGCATTTT.

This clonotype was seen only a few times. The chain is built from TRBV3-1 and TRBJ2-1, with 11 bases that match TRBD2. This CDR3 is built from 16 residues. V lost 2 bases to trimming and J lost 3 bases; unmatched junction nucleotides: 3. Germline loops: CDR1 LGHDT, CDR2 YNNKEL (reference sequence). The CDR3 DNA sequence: TGTGCCAGCAGCCAATACACTAGCGGGAGCTACAATGAGCAGTTCTTC. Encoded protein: CASSQYTSGSYNEQFF.

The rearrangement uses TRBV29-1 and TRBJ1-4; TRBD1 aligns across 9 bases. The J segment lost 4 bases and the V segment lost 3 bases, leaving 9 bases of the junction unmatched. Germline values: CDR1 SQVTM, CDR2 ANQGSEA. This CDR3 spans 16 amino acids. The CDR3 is CSVDKEPGQGNEKLFF. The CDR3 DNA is TGCAGCGTTGACAAAGAACCGGGACAGGGTAATGAAAAACTGTTTTTT.

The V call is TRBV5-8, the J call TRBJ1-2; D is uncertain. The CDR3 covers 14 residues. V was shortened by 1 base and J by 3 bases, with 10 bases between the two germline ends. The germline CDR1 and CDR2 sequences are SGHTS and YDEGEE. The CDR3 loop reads CASSLLGADYGYTF. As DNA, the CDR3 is TGTGCCAGCAGCTTGTTGGGCGCGGACTATGGCTACACCTTC.

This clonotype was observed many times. The CDR3 sequence is CASSVLTYGYTF. The DNA of the CDR3 is TGTGCCAGCAGTGTCCTAACTTATGGCTACACCTTC. V usage is TRBV2 and J usage is TRBJ1-2; D gene uncertain. Germline-derived CDR1 and CDR2 are SNHLY and FYNNEI. CDR3 size: 12 residues. The germline V and J ends were trimmed by 4 bases and 5 bases, with 8 bases remaining between them. Together with reference TRBV2 and TRBJ1-2, the CDR3 gives the full variable domain: EPEVTQTPSHQVTQMGQEVILRCVPISNHLYFYWYRQILGQKVEFLVSFYNNEISEKSEIFDDQFSVERPDGSNFTLKIRSTKLEDSAMYFCASSVLTYGYTFGSGTRLTVV.

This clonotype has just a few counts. CDR3 residues: CASSETGTLSYEQYF. CDR3 sequence (DNA): TGTGCCAGCAGTGAAACGGGGACACTATCCTACGAGCAGTACTTC. V gene TRBV25-1 combines with J gene TRBJ2-7, with a possible D match to TRBD1 (6 bases). V lost 2 bases and J 1 base, leaving 12 bases between the germline ends. Looked up from germline, CDR1 is MGHDK and CDR2 is SYGVNS. The CDR3 consists of 15 residues.

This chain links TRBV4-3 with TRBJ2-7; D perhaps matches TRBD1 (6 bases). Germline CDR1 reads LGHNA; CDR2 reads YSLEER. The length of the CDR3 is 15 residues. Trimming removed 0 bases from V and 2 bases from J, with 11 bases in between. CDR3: CASSQENRAPYEQYF. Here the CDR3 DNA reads TGCGCCAGCAGCCAAGAGAACAGGGCGCCCTACGAGCAGTACTTC.

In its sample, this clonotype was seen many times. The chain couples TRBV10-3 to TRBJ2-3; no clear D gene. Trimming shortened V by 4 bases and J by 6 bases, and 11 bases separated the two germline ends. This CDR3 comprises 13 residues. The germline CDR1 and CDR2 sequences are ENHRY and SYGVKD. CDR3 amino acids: CAISARFGDTQYF. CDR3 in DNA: TGTGCCATCAGTGCGAGGTTTGGGGATACGCAGTATTTT.

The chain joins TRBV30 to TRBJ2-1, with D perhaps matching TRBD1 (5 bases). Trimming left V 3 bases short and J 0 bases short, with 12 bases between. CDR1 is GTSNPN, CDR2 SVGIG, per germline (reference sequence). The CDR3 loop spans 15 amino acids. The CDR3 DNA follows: TGTGCCTGGAGCCCCAGGGCTAGCTCCTACAATGAGCAGTTCTTC. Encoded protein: CAWSPRASSYNEQFF.

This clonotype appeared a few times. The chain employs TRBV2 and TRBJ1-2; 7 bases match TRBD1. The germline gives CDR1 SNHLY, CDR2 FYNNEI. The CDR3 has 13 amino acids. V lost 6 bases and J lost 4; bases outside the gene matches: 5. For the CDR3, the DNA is TGTGCCAGCAGGGGGGACAGACTCTATGGCTACACCTTC. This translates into CASRGDRLYGYTF.